This T cell receptor (beta chain) was observed in a study of cytomegalovirus exposure and HLA in healthy donors. This clone was picked up a small number of times. PCR employed 60 Vbeta and 13 Jbeta primers. Libraries were prepared by immunoSEQ multiplex PCR; TCRdb keeps only in-frame clonotypes and omits some of them. The sample lists about 200,000 clones; 75% to 90% were seen once. Trimming removed 3 bases from V and 3 bases from J, with 27 bases in between. The CDR3 sequence is 18 residues long. CDR1 and CDR2 from the germline V gene are GTSNPN and SVGIG (reference sequence). Sequenced material: PBMCs. This receptor was obtained from a boy between 2 and 15 years old in good health and CMV-seronegative. The V call is TRBV30, the J call TRBJ2-7, with D perhaps matching TRBD2 (6 bases). The CDR3 spells CAWSSDSGPTLNRYEQYF. In DNA form, the CDR3 reads TGTGCCTGGAGCTCAGATAGCGGTCCTACTTTAAACCGCTACGAGCAGTACTTC.